The 10 T cell receptor beta chains listed next were all sequenced from one sample in a study of post-analysis software for immune sequencing data. General study findings and limits: About 5 TRBV segments appeared more often in patients than in controls, and TRBV5-6, TRBV5-1 and TRBV20-1 were among these.

Antigens for these TCRs are unknown. Included in the TCR beta cDNA libraries were unique molecular identifiers. A single record per CDR3 protein comes from TCRdb applying MiXCR to the PCR reads. Among about 770,000 distinct CDR3 sequences listed, roughly 50% were seen once. Material for sequencing was blood. The receptors shown here come from a girl aged 5 to 17 with multiple sclerosis.

V is TRBV4-1 and J is TRBJ2-7; 8 bases map to TRBD2. This CDR3 is built from 16 residues. J was trimmed by 2 bases and V by 3 bases; bases with no gene match: 9. Germline-derived CDR1 and CDR2 are MGHRA and YSYEKL. The CDR3 reads CASSHPSPAGAYEQYF. CDR3 bases: TGCGCCAGCAGCCATCCGTCCCCAGCGGGGGCCTACGAGCAGTACTTC.

In its sample, this clonotype was seen a few times. This rearrangement joins TRBV12-3 or TRBV12-4 to TRBJ1-2; D is perhaps TRBD1 (6 bases). Trimming left V 5 bases short and J 6 bases short, with 16 bases between. There are 14 residues in the CDR3. CDR3 in amino acids: CASSQRTASHGYTF. The CDR3 region has the DNA TGTGCCAGCAGTCAGAGGACAGCCTCCCATGGCTACACCTTC.

The V gene is TRBV5-1, the J gene TRBJ2-1; 10 bases are a match to TRBD2. Per the germline V gene, CDR1 is SGHRS and CDR2 is YFSETQ. V was pared by 4 bases and J by 4 bases, with 8 bases of the junction left unmatched. The length of the CDR3 is 16 residues. Here the CDR3 reads CASSTHGTSEYNEQFF. CDR3 in DNA: TGCGCCAGCAGCACACATGGGACTAGCGAATACAATGAGCAGTTCTTC.

This clonotype was recorded a few times. The V call is TRBV7-9, the J call TRBJ2-6, with D perhaps TRBD1 (6 bases). The V end lost 5 bases, the J end lost 0 bases, and 17 bases lay between the germline ends. The CDR3 is 18 amino acids. In germline, CDR1 is SEHNR, CDR2 FQNEAQ (reference sequence). Written as DNA, the CDR3 is TGTGCCAGCAGCCTCCCTAAGGGGGTCAGCTCTGGGGCCAACGTCCTGACTTTC. Translating gives CASSLPKGVSSGANVLTF. Variable domain in full (rest from reference TRBV7-9 and TRBJ2-6): DTGVSQNPRHKITKRGQNVTFRCDPISEHNRLYWYRQTLGQGPEFLTYFQNEAQLEKSRLLSDRFSAERPKGSFSTLEIQRTEQGDSAMYLCASSLPKGVSSGANVLTFGAGSRLTVL.

This clonotype was counted a few times. This chain joins TRBV9 and TRBJ1-2, with 8 bases fitting TRBD1. The CDR3 consists of 13 residues. J lost 4 bases, V lost 7 bases, and 6 bases had no gene match. The germline V gene has CDR1 SGDLS and CDR2 YYNGEE. CDR3 sequence: CASSITGGYGYTF. As DNA, the CDR3 is TGTGCCAGCTCCATTACAGGGGGCTATGGCTACACCTTC.

The chain links TRBV19 to TRBJ1-5; D gene unclear. Germline lookup yields CDR1 LNHDA and CDR2 SQIVND (reference sequence). The V and J ends lost 7 bases and 7 bases respectively, with 14 bases between them. The CDR3 contains 13 residues. CDR3 DNA: TGTGCCAGTATGGGGTCGAGTGAACAGCCCCAGCATTTT. It is translated as CASMGSSEQPQHF.

The chain recombines TRBV20-1 with TRBJ2-3, with TRBD1 matching 8 bases. From germline, CDR1 is DFQATT and CDR2 SNEGSKA (reference sequence). CDR3 length equals 16 residues. J gave up 2 bases and V 6 bases, and 13 bases lay outside the gene matches. Here the CDR3 DNA reads TGCAGTGCGGCTCTTACCGGGACAGGTCACACAGATACGCAGTATTTT. It yields the protein CSAALTGTGHTDTQYF.

This sequence joins TRBV5-6 and TRBJ2-3; TRBD2 aligns across 8 bases. V gave up 4 bases and J gave up 0 bases; unmatched junction bases: 7. The CDR3 covers 16 residues. Germline lookup yields CDR1 SGHDT and CDR2 YYEEEE. CDR3 nucleotides: TGTGCCAGCAGCACCGGGAGGGCCGATAGCACAGATACGCAGTATTTT. It encodes CASSTGRADSTDTQYF. The full variable domain, completed using reference TRBV5-6 and TRBJ2-3, is DAGVTQSPTHLIKTRGQQVTLRCSPKSGHDTVSWYQQALGQGPQFIFQYYEEEERQRGNFPDRFSGHQFPNYSSELNVNALLLGDSALYLCASSTGRADSTDTQYFGPGTRLTVL.

The chain links TRBV13 to TRBJ1-2, with D perhaps TRBD1 (5 bases). Germline CDR1 reads PRHDT; CDR2 reads FYEKMQ (reference sequence). V shed 6 bases and J shed 12 bases, with 17 bases lying between them. The CDR3 length is 12 residues. CDR3 in DNA: TGTGCCAGCAGAAGACCCGGGACGCTTCACACCTTC. Its translation: CASRRPGTLHTF.

This chain joins TRBV5-5 and TRBJ2-5; possibly TRBD2 for D (5 bases). TRBJ2-7 matches the DNA end more closely, so the J call is doubtful. The CDR3 loop spans 15 amino acids. Germline-derived CDR1 and CDR2 are SGHKS and YYEKEE (reference sequence). Written as DNA, the CDR3 is TGTGCCAGCAGCTTGGGAGGACTCAAAACCTACGAGCAGTACTTC. It yields the protein CASSLGGLKTYEQYF.